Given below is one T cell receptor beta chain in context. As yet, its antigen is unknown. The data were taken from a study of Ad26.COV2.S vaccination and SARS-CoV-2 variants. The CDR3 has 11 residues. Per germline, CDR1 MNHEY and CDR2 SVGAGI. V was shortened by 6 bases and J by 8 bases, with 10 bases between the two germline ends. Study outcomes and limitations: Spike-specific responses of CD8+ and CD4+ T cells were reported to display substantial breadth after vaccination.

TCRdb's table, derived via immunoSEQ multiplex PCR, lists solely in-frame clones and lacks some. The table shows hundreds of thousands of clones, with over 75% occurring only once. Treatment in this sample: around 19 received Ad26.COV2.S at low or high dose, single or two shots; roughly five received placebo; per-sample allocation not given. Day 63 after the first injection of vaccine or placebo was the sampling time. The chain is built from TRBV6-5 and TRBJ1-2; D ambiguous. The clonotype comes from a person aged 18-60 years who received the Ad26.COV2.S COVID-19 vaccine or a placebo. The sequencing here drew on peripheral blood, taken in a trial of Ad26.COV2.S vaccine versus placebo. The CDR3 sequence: CASRKAEGYTF. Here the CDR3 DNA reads TGTGCCAGCAGGAAAGCGGAAGGCTACACCTTC.